Below are 31 T cell receptor beta chains sequenced from a single sample in a study of T-cell memory formation after mild COVID-19. TCRdb used MiXCR to reprocess the 5' RACE reads, holding one entry per CDR3 protein. Of about 430,000 distinct CDR3 sequences listed, around 24% are singletons. Sequences were obtained from PBMCs or a T cell subset sorted from them (not recorded which). These receptors were obtained from an adult woman who had mild COVID-19 (a few samples of this study predate the infection). Cell type and time point are not known.

Only a few counts were recorded for this clonotype. This chain links TRBV12-3 or TRBV12-4 with TRBJ1-2, with 7 bases aligning to TRBD1. The CDR3 is 13 residues long. J gave up 5 bases and V 4 bases, and 4 bases lay outside the gene matches. CDR3 sequence: CASSSDRTYGYTF. The CDR3 nucleotides read TGTGCCAGCAGTTCGGACAGGACATATGGCTACACCTTC.

J is TRBJ1-2 and V is TRBV5-6; TRBD1 aligns across 8 bases. CDR1 is SGHDT and CDR2 is YYEEEE in the germline V gene. V was clipped by 5 bases and J by 8 bases; unmatched bases: 14. The CDR3 is 15 residues long. The CDR3 DNA follows: TGTGCCAGCAGACCTCCCGGGACAGGAATGAGGGGCTACACCTTC. It yields the protein CASRPPGTGMRGYTF.

The rearrangement joins TRBV20-1 to TRBJ2-7, with D maybe TRBD2 (6 bases). Per germline, CDR1 DFQATT and CDR2 SNEGSKA (reference sequence). This CDR3 has 14 amino acids. Trimming cost V 4 bases and J 3 bases, with 16 bases left between them. DNA of the CDR3: TGCAGTGCTATAACCCCTGGGACTTACTACGAGCAGTACTTC. Its protein is CSAITPGTYYEQYF.

This chain joins TRBV29-1 and TRBJ2-7; 7 nucleotides line up with TRBD1. Trimming removed 3 bases from V and 6 bases from J; junction bases left unmatched: 8. CDR1 SQVTM and CDR2 ANQGSEA come from the germline V gene. This CDR3 spans 13 amino acids. The CDR3 loop reads CSVDPTGLGEQYF. The CDR3 DNA is TGCAGCGTTGACCCGACAGGGCTTGGCGAGCAGTACTTC.

This clonotype was counted at least ten times. The chain couples TRBV10-3 to TRBJ2-7, with D possibly matching TRBD2 (5 bases). Germline CDR1 ENHRY, CDR2 SYGVKD. V gave up 6 bases and J gave up 5 bases, with 20 bases separating them. This CDR3 is 15 amino acids long. CDR3 sequence: CAIRTPGERYDEQYF. The CDR3 bases are TGTGCCATCAGGACCCCCGGGGAAAGATACGACGAGCAGTACTTC.

The chain is built from TRBV14 and TRBJ1-3; no clear D. The CDR3 consists of 13 residues. Trimming cost V 1 base and J 9 bases, with 10 bases left between them. CDR1 SGHDN and CDR2 FVKESK come from the germline V gene. The CDR3 DNA follows: TGTGCCAGCAGCCAAGGAGACGGCATCACCATATATTTT. Translating gives CASSQGDGITIYF.

The V and J genes are TRBV6-5 and TRBJ2-2, with no clear D. Trimming removed 6 bases at V and 0 bases at J, with 11 bases between. The CDR3 covers 15 residues. Per germline, CDR1 MNHEY and CDR2 SVGAGI. The CDR3 DNA follows: TGTGCCAGCAGCCGCCCAGCCGCGAACACCGGGGAGCTGTTTTTT. It specifies CASSRPAANTGELFF.

This chain joins TRBV30 and TRBJ2-7; 8 positions match TRBD2. Per germline, CDR1 GTSNPN and CDR2 SVGIG (reference sequence). The CDR3 consists of 13 residues. The junction had 2 bases not matched to a gene; V was cut back by 3 bases and J by 1 base. Here the CDR3 DNA reads TGTGCCTGGAGCTTAGCGGGGTCCTACGAGCAGTACTTC. Translated: CAWSLAGSYEQYF.

V gene TRBV11-2 combines with J gene TRBJ1-1; D is undetermined. The CDR3 contains 16 residues. Trimming took off 0 bases at V and 4 bases at J, with 15 bases between the two ends. Germline CDR1 is SGHAT and CDR2 is FQNNGV. The CDR3 sequence: CASSLEVPTVGTEAFF. CDR3 nucleotides: TGTGCCAGCAGCTTAGAAGTCCCAACGGTTGGCACTGAAGCTTTCTTT.

This clonotype appeared a few times. This chain links TRBV3-1 with TRBJ1-1; D is possibly TRBD1 (5 bases). The CDR3 runs 10 residues. Germline values: CDR1 LGHDT, CDR2 YNNKEL (reference sequence). V lost 5 bases and J lost 7, with 5 bases in between. CDR3 nucleotides: TGTGCCAGCAGCGGGGGTGAAGCTTTCTTT. Its protein product is CASSGGEAFF.

The chain couples TRBV18 to TRBJ1-1; D is possibly TRBD1 (6 bases). CDR1 is KGHSH and CDR2 is LQKENI in the germline V gene. This CDR3 contains 15 residues. V was cut by 3 bases and J by 0 bases, with 11 bases left in between. CDR3 sequence (DNA): TGTGCCAGCTCACCGCAGGGGATCATGAACACTGAAGCTTTCTTT. Translating it yields CASSPQGIMNTEAFF. The complete variable domain, with remaining parts taken from reference TRBV18 and TRBJ1-1, reads NAGVMQNPRHLVRRRGQEARLRCSPMKGHSHVYWYRQLPEEGLKFMVYLQKENIIDESGMPKERFSAEFPKEGPSILRIQQVVRGDSAAYFCASSPQGIMNTEAFFGQGTRLTVV.

The rearrangement joins TRBV4-1 to TRBJ1-2; TRBD1 matches at 9 bases. CDR1 and CDR2 from the germline V gene are MGHRA and YSYEKL. The CDR3 loop spans 14 amino acids. Trimming took 4 bases from V and 8 from J; bases not matched to a gene: 8. CDR3 in amino acids: CASSPKQGAQGYTF. CDR3 DNA: TGCGCCAGCAGCCCTAAACAGGGGGCGCAGGGCTACACCTTC.

In its sample, this clonotype was seen a few times. The rearrangement links TRBV5-1 to TRBJ1-1; 8 positions agree with TRBD1. The germline V gene has CDR1 SGHRS and CDR2 YFSETQ. V trimming: 3 bases; J trimming: 8 bases; junction bases outside the gene matches: 3. The CDR3 is 12 residues long. The CDR3 coding sequence is TGCGCCAGCAGCTATGGACAGGGAGAAGCTTTCTTT. It translates to CASSYGQGEAFF.

This clonotype was detected only a few times. This chain connects TRBV24-1 to TRBJ2-7; TRBD1 matches 9 bases. CDR1 and CDR2 from the germline V gene are KGHDR and SFDVKD. The V gene end was trimmed by 6 bases and the J gene end by 5 bases; junction bases not matched to a gene: 4. The CDR3 has 13 amino acids. The CDR3 DNA is TGTGCCACCAGTCCGGGACAGGGTCACGAGCAGTACTTC. This encodes CATSPGQGHEQYF.

V is TRBV6-5 and J is TRBJ2-2; 14 nucleotides align to TRBD2. From germline, CDR1 is MNHEY and CDR2 SVGAGI. This CDR3 has 19 amino acids. The trim removed 6 bases at V and 2 bases at J, leaving 11 bases unmatched. The CDR3 DNA is TGTGCCAGCAGAGCACGACTAGCGGGGGGGCTTCGTAACACCGGGGAGCTGTTTTTT. This encodes CASRARLAGGLRNTGELFF.

The chain joins TRBV10-3 to TRBJ2-1; TRBD2 aligns across 15 bases. Germline-derived CDR1 and CDR2 are ENHRY and SYGVKD. The junction had 8 bases not matched to a gene; V was cut back by 8 bases and J by 3 bases. The CDR3 is 17 amino acids. The DNA for the CDR3 is TGTGCCATCGGCGGACTAGCGGGAGGGCCAGTCTACAATGAGCAGTTCTTC. Translating it yields CAIGGLAGGPVYNEQFF.

The gene calls are TRBV9 and TRBJ2-7; D gene unclear. Trimming cost V 3 bases and J 2 bases, with 12 bases left between them. The CDR3 is made up of 14 amino acids. Germline-derived CDR1 and CDR2 are SGDLS and YYNGEE. For the CDR3, the DNA is TGTGCCAGCAGCGCAGAGTGGGCAACCTACGAGCAGTACTTC. Its translation: CASSAEWATYEQYF.

The V call is TRBV5-4, the J call TRBJ2-7; D gene ambiguous. V shed 3 bases and J shed 3 bases, with 7 bases lying between them. The CDR3 spans 12 residues. CDR1 is SGHNT, CDR2 YYREEE, per germline (reference sequence). CDR3 nucleotides: TGTGCCAGCAGCTCAGTAAACTACGAGCAGTACTTC. It specifies CASSSVNYEQYF.

This chain connects TRBV20-1 to TRBJ1-2; 8 bases are shared with TRBD1. CDR1 is DFQATT and CDR2 is SNEGSKA in the germline V gene (reference sequence). With V trimmed by 1 base and J by 4 bases, 5 bases remained unmatched. The CDR3 consists of 14 residues. For the CDR3, the DNA is TGCAGTGCTAGAGTTGAACAGGGGGGCTATGGCTACACCTTC. This codes for CSARVEQGGYGYTF.

This clonotype appeared a few times. The V and J genes are TRBV2 and TRBJ1-6; D is possibly TRBD1 (5 bases). The CDR3 sequence is 13 residues long. The germline V gene has CDR1 SNHLY and CDR2 FYNNEI. CDR3 sequence reads: CALRGDGNSPLHF. The CDR3 bases are TGTGCTCTACGGGGGGATGGTAATTCACCCCTCCACTTT.

This clonotype was observed a few times. The chain couples TRBV5-1 to TRBJ1-6, with TRBD1 matching 10 bases. Germline V gives CDR1 SGHRS, CDR2 YFSETQ. The CDR3 loop spans 17 amino acids. The J segment lost 0 bases and the V segment lost 4 bases, leaving 4 bases of the junction unmatched. CDR3 sequence: CASSRQGASSYNSPLHF. As DNA, the CDR3 is TGCGCCAGCAGCCGACAGGGGGCAAGCTCCTATAATTCACCCCTCCACTTT.

The chain couples TRBV29-1 to TRBJ2-7; D remains unclear. V was clipped by 1 base and J by 1 base, with 8 bases between them. CDR3 length: 13 amino acids. Per germline, CDR1 SQVTM and CDR2 ANQGSEA. The CDR3 coding sequence is TGCAGCGTTGAAGTCGAGGAGTCCTACGAGCAGTACTTC. Its translation is CSVEVEESYEQYF.

The chain couples TRBV27 to TRBJ1-6; 7 bases map to TRBD1. Germline V lookup: CDR1 MNHEY, CDR2 SMNVEV (reference sequence). The CDR3 length is 15 residues. The ends lost 5 bases at V and 7 bases at J; junction bases unmatched: 8. The CDR3, as DNA: TGTGCCAGCAGTCCGAGAGGACAGGCGAATTCACCCCTCCACTTT. Translation gives CASSPRGQANSPLHF.

The CDR3 reads CASSEQGFDNQPQHF. The CDR3 coding sequence is TGTGCCAGCAGTGAACAGGGATTCGACAATCAGCCCCAGCATTTT. The J gene is TRBJ1-5, the V gene TRBV2; weak D call: TRBD1 (5 bases). Germline V gives CDR1 SNHLY, CDR2 FYNNEI. Trimming pared 2 bases from V and 3 bases from J, leaving 11 bases between. The length of the CDR3 is 15 residues.

The rearrangement uses TRBV5-6 and TRBJ1-1, with 8 nucleotides matching TRBD1. The CDR3 consists of 14 residues. J was trimmed by 5 bases and V by 3 bases; bases with no gene match: 6. Germline assignment: CDR1 SGHDT and CDR2 YYEEEE. CDR3 DNA: TGTGCCAGCAGCTCCAGGGGGCGCGGGACTGAAGCTTTCTTT. This encodes CASSSRGRGTEAFF. The full variable domain, rest sourced from reference TRBV5-6 and TRBJ1-1, is DAGVTQSPTHLIKTRGQQVTLRCSPKSGHDTVSWYQQALGQGPQFIFQYYEEEERQRGNFPDRFSGHQFPNYSSELNVNALLLGDSALYLCASSSRGRGTEAFFGQGTRLTVV.

This chain links TRBV28 with TRBJ1-5, with a tentative D call TRBD1 (6 bases). CDR1 and CDR2 (germline): MDHEN, SYDVKM. The V end lost 2 bases, the J end lost 15 bases, and 14 bases lay between the germline ends. This CDR3 has 12 amino acids. DNA of the CDR3: TGTGCCAGCAGTTTAAGACAGGCCTCCCGGCATTTT. Amino acid sequence: CASSLRQASRHF.

This clonotype was counted a few times. The rearrangement joins TRBV15 to TRBJ2-1; 9 nucleotides line up with TRBD2. The germline CDR1 and CDR2 sequences are LNHNV and YYDKDF (reference sequence). This CDR3 region has 15 residues. V shed 5 bases, J shed 2 bases, and the junction held 4 bases outside the gene matches. CDR3 sequence (DNA): TGTGCCACCAGCTCGCGGGGGGGTACCTACAATGAGCAGTTCTTC. This encodes CATSSRGGTYNEQFF.

V gene TRBV20-1 combines with J gene TRBJ2-5; D is possibly TRBD1 (6 bases). CDR1 is DFQATT, CDR2 SNEGSKA, per germline (reference sequence). The V gene lost 8 bases and the J gene lost 5 bases, with 9 bases spanning the gap. The CDR3 runs 10 residues. Here the CDR3 reads CSQGKETQYF. Here the CDR3 DNA reads TGCAGTCAGGGGAAGGAGACCCAGTACTTC.

This clonotype was counted a few times. V gene TRBV7-9 combines with J gene TRBJ2-5; 10 nucleotides line up with TRBD2. Unmatched junction bases numbered 2, after V lost 1 base and J lost 3 bases. Germline V gene lookup returns CDR1 SEHNR and CDR2 FQNEAQ (reference sequence). There are 15 residues in the CDR3. Here the CDR3 DNA reads TGTGCCAGCAGCTTAGGGCTAGCGGGAGAAGAGACCCAGTACTTC. The encoded protein is CASSLGLAGEETQYF. Combining the CDR3 with reference TRBV7-9 and TRBJ2-5 gives the whole variable domain DTGVSQNPRHKITKRGQNVTFRCDPISEHNRLYWYRQTLGQGPEFLTYFQNEAQLEKSRLLSDRFSAERPKGSFSTLEIQRTEQGDSAMYLCASSLGLAGEETQYFGPGTRLLVL.

Only a few counts were recorded for this clonotype. The chain couples TRBV15 to TRBJ2-7; D is perhaps TRBD2 (6 bases). V gave up 0 bases and J gave up 0 bases, with 15 bases separating them. The CDR3 length is 17 residues. CDR1 and CDR2 from the germline V gene are LNHNV and YYDKDF (reference sequence). CDR3 bases: TGTGCCACCAGCAGAGATCGTTGGGACTGGAGCTCCTACGAGCAGTACTTC. It yields the protein CATSRDRWDWSSYEQYF.

This clonotype has a handful of counts. This chain connects TRBV6-2 or TRBV6-3 to TRBJ2-4, with unresolved D. The CDR3 runs to 16 residues. V lost 2 bases, J lost 0 bases, and 11 bases lay in between. Germline values: CDR1 MNHEY, CDR2 SVGEGT. This CDR3 reads CASSYAIQLAKNIQYF. In DNA, the CDR3 is TGTGCCAGCAGTTACGCCATTCAGTTAGCCAAAAACATTCAGTACTTC.